This T cell receptor beta chain was sequenced in a study of T cell responses to AZD1222 COVID-19 vaccine. About this clone: Its antigen is undetermined.

Trimming took 3 bases from V and 2 from J, leaving 7 bases between them. CDR1 is WSHSY and CDR2 is SAAADI in the germline V gene. The CDR3 is 13 residues long. Clones were read by immunoSEQ multiplex PCR, and TCRdb kept only the in-frame ones, dropping some. Counted here are 91,000 or so clones, roughly 92% occurring once; the ten biggest clones make up under 3.5%. Study-level points and caveats: With dominance at 160-218 and 743-854, vaccine-associated CD4 TCRs spanned spike. Among those given AZD1222, only 6 or 7 were seropositive at baseline.

This sequence joins TRBV10-2 and TRBJ1-2; D gene unclear. This sequence was found in an adult who received the AZD1222 COVID-19 vaccine. The material sequenced was peripheral blood, taken 28 days after the second AZD1222 dose. CDR3 sequence: CASSELGNYGYTF. The CDR3 DNA sequence: TGCGCCAGCAGTGAACTTGGGAACTATGGCTACACCTTC.